The 16 T cell receptor beta chains presented below share a single source sample, sequenced in a study of T cell changes during pregnancy in multiple sclerosis. Sequencing used immunoSEQ multiplex PCR; TCRdb keeps in-frame clones, though not all of them. The sample has about 89,000 clones, around 94% seen once. Source: peripheral blood, taken in the third trimester of pregnancy. These receptors all stem from a female donor with multiple sclerosis, enrolled in a pregnancy study.

This clone was recorded only once. V is TRBV19 and J is TRBJ1-1; TRBD1 might be the D (5 bases). V lost 7 bases to trimming and J lost 1 base, with 13 bases between them. There are 14 residues in the CDR3. Germline values: CDR1 LNHDA, CDR2 SQIVND (reference sequence). Here the CDR3 reads CASMGGGGNTEAFF. CDR3 nucleotides: TGTGCCAGTATGGGGGGGGGAGGGAACACTGAAGCTTTCTTT.

This sequence joins TRBV30 and TRBJ2-2; the D is unclear. CDR3 length equals 14 residues. Trimming stripped 3 bases from V and 9 bases from J, with 17 bases between. From germline, CDR1 is GTSNPN and CDR2 SVGIG (reference sequence). CDR3 in DNA: TGTGCCTGGAGGGAAGGAACAGTCAGGCGGGAGCTGTTTTTT. Residues: CAWREGTVRRELFF.

V is TRBV15 and J is TRBJ1-2; no firm D call. The CDR3 has 14 amino acids. The germline gives CDR1 LNHNV, CDR2 YYDKDF (reference sequence). The V end lost 1 base, the J end lost 5 bases, and 11 bases lay between the germline ends. The CDR3, as DNA: TGTGCCACCAGCAGAGCCGAGGGTGCGTATGGCTACACCTTC. It is translated as CATSRAEGAYGYTF.

This clone occurred once. The chain joins TRBV30 to TRBJ1-1; D possibly corresponds to TRBD1 (5 bases). V was pared by 3 bases and J by 1 base, with 15 bases between. The length of the CDR3 is 15 residues. The germline V gene encodes CDR1 GTSNPN and CDR2 SVGIG (reference sequence). The DNA of the CDR3 is TGTGCCTGGAGCCCGCTGGGGCAGGGGAACACTGAAGCTTTCTTT. Translation gives CAWSPLGQGNTEAFF.

This sequence joins TRBV7-2 and TRBJ2-1; D remains unclear. Germline CDR1 SGHTA, CDR2 FQGNSA. The CDR3 is made up of 16 amino acids. The V end lost 1 base, the J end lost 4 bases, and 14 bases lay between the germline ends. The CDR3 bases are TGTGCCAGCAGCTTAGAATCGGCGCGACAATACAATGAGCAGTTCTTC. Residues: CASSLESARQYNEQFF. Complete variable domain (other parts from reference TRBV7-2 and TRBJ2-1): GAGVSQSPSNKVTEKGKDVELRCDPISGHTALYWYRQSLGQGLEFLIYFQGNSAPDKSGLPSDRFSAERTGGSVSTLTIQRTQQEDSAVYLCASSLESARQYNEQFFGPGTRLTVL.

This clone was counted only a few times. The chain is built from TRBV13 and TRBJ1-1, with D perhaps TRBD1 (6 bases). Trimming took off 3 bases at V and 5 bases at J, with 10 bases between the two ends. Per the germline V gene, CDR1 is PRHDT and CDR2 is FYEKMQ (reference sequence). The CDR3 contains 13 residues. For the CDR3, the DNA is TGTGCCAGCAGCTTGGGGGCGCGGACTGAAGCTTTCTTT. It codes for CASSLGARTEAFF.

The rearrangement links TRBV6-5 to TRBJ2-7; TRBD2 matches 9 bases. Looked up from germline, CDR1 is MNHEY and CDR2 is SVGAGI. Germline trimming cut 7 bases from V and 2 bases from J; bases unmatched to any gene: 9. The CDR3 sequence is 15 residues long. The CDR3 region is CASTLPRGGTYEQYF. CDR3 bases: TGTGCCAGCACCCTCCCGCGGGGGGGGACCTACGAGCAGTACTTC.

The V call is TRBV5-4, the J call TRBJ2-1; 11 nucleotides match TRBD2. Germline-derived CDR1 and CDR2 are SGHNT and YYREEE (reference sequence). The CDR3 totals 15 residues. The V and J ends lost 1 base and 5 bases, in that order; junction bases with no gene match: 2. DNA for the CDR3: TGTGCCAGCAGCTTGATACTAGCGGGAGACAATGAGCAGTTCTTC. This encodes CASSLILAGDNEQFF.

V is TRBV28 and J is TRBJ2-1, with 9 positions matching TRBD1. This CDR3 contains 15 residues. CDR1 and CDR2 (germline): MDHEN, SYDVKM. The V segment lost 3 bases and the J segment 6 bases; nucleotides outside the gene matches: 6. The CDR3 DNA reads TGTGCCAGCAGTTTTGGGACAGGGCGTCCCAATGAGCAGTTCTTC. This gives the protein CASSFGTGRPNEQFF.

This sequence joins TRBV2 and TRBJ2-2, with 8 bases fitting TRBD1. The CDR3 is 14 amino acids. Trimming at V came to 8 bases and at J to 1 base, leaving 3 bases not matched to a gene. Germline assignment: CDR1 SNHLY and CDR2 FYNNEI. The CDR3, as DNA: TGTGCCAGCCACAGGGGGGAGAACACCGGGGAGCTGTTTTTT. This gives the protein CASHRGENTGELFF.

The chain carries TRBV27 and TRBJ2-7; 11 bases align to TRBD1. Unmatched junction bases numbered 2, after V lost 4 bases and J lost 3 bases. CDR3 length: 14 amino acids. Germline CDR1 and CDR2: MNHEY and SMNVEV (reference sequence). The CDR3 DNA reads TGTGCCAGCAGTTGGGGACAGGGGGACTACGAGCAGTACTTC. Translated: CASSWGQGDYEQYF.

This chain uses TRBV16 with TRBJ1-1; D unresolved. The germline V gene encodes CDR1 KGHSY and CDR2 FQNENV. CDR3 length: 15 residues. V lost 6 bases and J lost 0, with 14 bases in between. DNA for the CDR3: TGTGCCAGCAGTTTAAGACCGACTATGAACACTGAAGCTTTCTTT. Its protein is CASSLRPTMNTEAFF.

This chain joins TRBV7-2 and TRBJ1-2; maybe TRBD1 (6 bases). CDR1 and CDR2 from the germline V gene are SGHTA and FQGNSA. The CDR3 length is 15 residues. The V end was cut by 5 bases, the J end by 4 bases, with 17 bases between. The CDR3 is CASSRRGQRPYGYTF. The CDR3 DNA follows: TGTGCCAGCAGCAGGCGCGGACAGCGGCCCTATGGCTACACCTTC.

The rearrangement joins TRBV5-8 to TRBJ2-7, with a tentative D call TRBD2 (7 bases). Germline V gives CDR1 SGHTS, CDR2 YDEGEE. The CDR3 has 16 residues. The ends were cut back, 3 bases at V and 5 bases at J, with 21 bases in the middle. The CDR3 spells CASSSLRGRAGHEQYF. The CDR3 region has the DNA TGTGCCAGCAGCTCCCTAAGGGGGAGGGCGGGTCACGAGCAGTACTTC.

This chain connects TRBV5-5 to TRBJ2-5, with D tentatively TRBD2 (5 bases). The CDR3 is 15 residues long. With 4 bases removed from V and 5 bases from J, the gap between germline ends came to 18 bases. CDR1 and CDR2 (germline): SGHKS, YYEKEE (reference sequence). This CDR3 is CASSPGGLVMETQYF. As DNA, the CDR3 is TGTGCCAGCAGCCCTGGCGGGTTGGTAATGGAGACCCAGTACTTC.

This clone was found once. The V and J genes are TRBV9 and TRBJ1-5; 9 nucleotides line up with TRBD1. The CDR3 has 17 amino acids. The V segment lost 3 bases and the J segment 7 bases; nucleotides outside the gene matches: 14. From germline, CDR1 is SGDLS and CDR2 YYNGEE. CDR3 DNA: TGTGCCAGCAGCGCAGGTCAAGGAGGACAGGGGCGGCAGCCCCAGCATTTT. This sequence encodes CASSAGQGGQGRQPQHF.